This T cell receptor (beta chain) came from a study of blood T cell repertoires in COVID-19. Study overall: Material from acute and convalescent COVID-19 was sourced from the United States, Italy and Spain. From T cells, B-cell-depleted T cells, or PBMCs came the material, which was cDNA or gDNA.

This CDR3 has 17 residues. V gave up 4 bases and J gave up 6 bases; unmatched junction bases: 12. In germline, CDR1 is SGHDN, CDR2 FVKESK. Data came from immunoSEQ multiplex PCR; TCRdb stores just in-frame clones and leaves some out. Counted here are around 65,000 clones, approximately 80% occurring once; the ten biggest clones make up around 5%. The TCR was taken from a man in his sixties or seventies with acute or convalescent COVID-19. The sample taken for sequencing was peripheral blood. This chain connects TRBV14 to TRBJ1-5, with 10 bases identical to TRBD1. The CDR3 loop reads CASSLLPTGGACQPQHF. Written as DNA, the CDR3 is TGTGCCAGCAGCCTCCTCCCGACAGGGGGCGCGTGTCAGCCCCAGCATTTT.